This record looks at one T cell receptor beta chain sequence and its context. There are 11 residues in the CDR3. With 4 bases clipped from V and 13 bases from J, the junction kept 4 bases outside the gene matches. The V gene's germline CDR1 is SGHNT and CDR2 YYREEE (reference sequence). This sample is part of a study of blood T cell repertoires in COVID-19. Study-level background: Spain, Italy and the United States supplied samples that represented acute and convalescent COVID-19.

Source study methods: Estimates of nucleated cell counts were drawn from the amplification of reference gene primers. Using immunoSEQ multiplex PCR, the repertoire was profiled, and TCRdb retains in-frame clones only, with some absent. V, J and clone size reflect that table, while D and trimming were determined from the DNA. This table holds some 74,000 clones, 87% found once. This chain joins TRBV5-4 and TRBJ2-3; 9 bases fit TRBD1. This receptor was taken from a man aged 45 to 65 with active COVID-19. Material for sequencing was peripheral blood. CDR3 sequence: CASSDDRGEYF. The CDR3 DNA reads as TGTGCCAGCAGCGATGACAGGGGGGAGTATTTT.